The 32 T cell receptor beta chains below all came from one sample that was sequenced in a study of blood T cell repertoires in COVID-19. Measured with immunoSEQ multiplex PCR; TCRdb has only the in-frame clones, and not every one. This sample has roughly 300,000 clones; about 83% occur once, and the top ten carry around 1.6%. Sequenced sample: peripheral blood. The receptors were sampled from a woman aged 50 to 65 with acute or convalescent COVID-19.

The chain's CDR3 is CARPAGFRSLNTEAFF. CDR3 DNA sequence: TGTGCCAGGCCCGCAGGGTTTAGGTCCTTAAACACTGAAGCTTTCTTT. J is TRBJ1-1 and V is TRBV21-1; TRBD1, the table's D call, lacks a check against the DNA. TRBV21-1 is annotated as a pseudogene. The CDR3 is 16 residues long.

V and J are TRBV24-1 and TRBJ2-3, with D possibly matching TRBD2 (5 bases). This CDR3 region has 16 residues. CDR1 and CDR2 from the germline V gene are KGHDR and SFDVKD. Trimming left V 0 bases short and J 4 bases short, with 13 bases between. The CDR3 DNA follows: TGTGCCACCAGTGATTTGCGTCAGGAGGTTCCAGATACGCAGTATTTT. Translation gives CATSDLRQEVPDTQYF.

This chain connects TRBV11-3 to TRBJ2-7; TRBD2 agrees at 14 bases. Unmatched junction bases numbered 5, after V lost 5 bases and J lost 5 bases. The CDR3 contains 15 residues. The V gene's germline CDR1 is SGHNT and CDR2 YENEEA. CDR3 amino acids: CASSHGTSGRNEQYF. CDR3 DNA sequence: TGTGCCAGCAGCCATGGGACTAGCGGGAGAAACGAGCAGTACTTC. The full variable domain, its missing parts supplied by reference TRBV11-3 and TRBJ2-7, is EAGVVQSPRYKIIEKKQPVAFWCNPISGHNTLYWYLQNLGQGPELLIRYENEEAVDDSQLPKDRFSAERLKGVDSTLKIQPAELGDSAVYLCASSHGTSGRNEQYFGPGTRLTVT.

The chain's CDR3 is CASSTRIQGSGNTIYF. Written as DNA, the CDR3 is TGTGCCAGCAGTACCCGAATACAGGGCTCTGGAAACACCATATATTTT. This chain connects TRBV6-6 to TRBJ1-3, with a weak D call TRBD1 (6 bases). V lost 5 bases to trimming and J lost 0 bases, with 14 bases between them. Germline-derived CDR1 and CDR2 are MNHNY and SVGAGI (reference sequence). The CDR3 runs to 16 residues.

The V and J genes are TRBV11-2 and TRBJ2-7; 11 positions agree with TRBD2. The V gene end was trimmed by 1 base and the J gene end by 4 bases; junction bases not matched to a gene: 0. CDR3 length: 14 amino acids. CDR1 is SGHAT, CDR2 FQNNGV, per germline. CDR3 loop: CASSLVAGGYEQYF. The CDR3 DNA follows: TGTGCCAGCAGCTTAGTAGCGGGAGGGTACGAGCAGTACTTC.

The CDR3 sequence: CASSLAGREEQFF. The DNA for the CDR3 is TGTGCCAGCAGCTTAGCGGGGAGGGAGGAGCAGTTCTTC. This chain uses TRBV7-9 with TRBJ2-1; 7 nucleotides align to TRBD2. The ends lost 0 bases at V and 10 bases at J; junction bases unmatched: 3. Germline V gene lookup returns CDR1 SEHNR and CDR2 FQNEAQ (reference sequence). The CDR3 is made up of 13 amino acids. Combining the CDR3 with reference TRBV7-9 and TRBJ2-1 gives the whole variable domain DTGVSQNPRHKITKRGQNVTFRCDPISEHNRLYWYRQTLGQGPEFLTYFQNEAQLEKSRLLSDRFSAERPKGSFSTLEIQRTEQGDSAMYLCASSLAGREEQFFGPGTRLTVL.

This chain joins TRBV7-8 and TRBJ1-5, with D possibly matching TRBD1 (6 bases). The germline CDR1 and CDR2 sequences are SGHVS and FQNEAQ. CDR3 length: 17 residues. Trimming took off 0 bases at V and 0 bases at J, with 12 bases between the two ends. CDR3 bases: TGTGCCAGCAGCTTAGCCCGGAGAGGGGGTAGCAATCAGCCCCAGCATTTT. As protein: CASSLARRGGSNQPQHF.

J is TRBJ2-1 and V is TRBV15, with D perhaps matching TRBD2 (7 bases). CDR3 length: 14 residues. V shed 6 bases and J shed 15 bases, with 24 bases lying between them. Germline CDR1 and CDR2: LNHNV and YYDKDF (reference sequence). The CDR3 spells CATRPPFRGADPFF. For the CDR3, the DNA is TGTGCCACCAGACCCCCCTTTCGGGGGGCTGATCCGTTCTTC.

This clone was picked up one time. The CDR3: CASSFQGLGGELFF. Here the CDR3 DNA reads TGTGCCAGCAGCTTTCAGGGGTTGGGCGGGGAGCTGTTTTTT. The genes are TRBV7-3 and TRBJ2-2; maybe TRBD1 (6 bases). Germline CDR1 and CDR2: SGHTA and FQGTGA. The CDR3 spans 14 residues. Between the trimmed V and J ends, which lost 3 bases and 7 bases, there was a span of 12 bases.

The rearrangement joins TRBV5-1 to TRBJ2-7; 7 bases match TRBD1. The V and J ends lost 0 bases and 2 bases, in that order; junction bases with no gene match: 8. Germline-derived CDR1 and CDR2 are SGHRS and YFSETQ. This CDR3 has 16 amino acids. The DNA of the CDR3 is TGCGCCAGCAGCTTGGCAGTGACAGGGATTCCCTACGAGCAGTACTTC. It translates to CASSLAVTGIPYEQYF.

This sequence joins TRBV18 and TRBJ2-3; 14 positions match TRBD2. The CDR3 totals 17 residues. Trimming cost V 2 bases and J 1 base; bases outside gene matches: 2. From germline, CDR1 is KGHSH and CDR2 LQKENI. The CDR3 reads CASSPSGLAGGTDTQYF. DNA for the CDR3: TGTGCCAGCTCACCATCGGGACTAGCGGGAGGCACAGATACGCAGTATTTT. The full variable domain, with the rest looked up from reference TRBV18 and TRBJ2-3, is NAGVMQNPRHLVRRRGQEARLRCSPMKGHSHVYWYRQLPEEGLKFMVYLQKENIIDESGMPKERFSAEFPKEGPSILRIQQVVRGDSAAYFCASSPSGLAGGTDTQYFGPGTRLTVL.

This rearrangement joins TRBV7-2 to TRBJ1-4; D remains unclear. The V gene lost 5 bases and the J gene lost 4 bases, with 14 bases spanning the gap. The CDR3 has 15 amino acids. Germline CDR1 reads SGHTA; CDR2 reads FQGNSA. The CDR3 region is CASSPSAGLNEKLFF. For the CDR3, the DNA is TGTGCCAGCAGCCCCAGCGCGGGCCTTAATGAAAAACTGTTTTTT.

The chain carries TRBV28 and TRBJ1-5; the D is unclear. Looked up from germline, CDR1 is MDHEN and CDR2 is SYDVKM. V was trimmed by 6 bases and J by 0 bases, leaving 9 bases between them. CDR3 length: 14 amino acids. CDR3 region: CASSLLNSNQPQHF. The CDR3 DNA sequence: TGTGCCAGCAGCCTGCTAAATAGCAATCAGCCCCAGCATTTT.

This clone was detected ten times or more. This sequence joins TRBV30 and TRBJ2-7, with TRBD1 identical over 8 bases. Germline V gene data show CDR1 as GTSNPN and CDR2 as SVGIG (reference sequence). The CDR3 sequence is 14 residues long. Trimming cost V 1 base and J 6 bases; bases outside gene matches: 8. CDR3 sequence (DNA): TGTGCCTGGAGTGCATTGGACAGGGTGGGCGAGCAGTACTTC. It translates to CAWSALDRVGEQYF.

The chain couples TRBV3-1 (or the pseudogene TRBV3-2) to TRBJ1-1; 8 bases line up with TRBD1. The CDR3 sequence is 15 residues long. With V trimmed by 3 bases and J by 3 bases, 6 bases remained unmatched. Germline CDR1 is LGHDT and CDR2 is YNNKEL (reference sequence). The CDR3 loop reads CASSQIQGEDTEAFF. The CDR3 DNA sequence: TGTGCCAGCAGCCAGATACAGGGGGAGGACACTGAAGCTTTCTTT.

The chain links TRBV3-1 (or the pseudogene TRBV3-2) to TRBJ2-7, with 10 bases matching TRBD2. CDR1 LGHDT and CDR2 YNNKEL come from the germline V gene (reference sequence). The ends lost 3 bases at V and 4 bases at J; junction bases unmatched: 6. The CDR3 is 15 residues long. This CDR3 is CASSHTSGMAYEQYF. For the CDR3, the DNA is TGTGCCAGCAGCCACACTAGCGGGATGGCGTACGAGCAGTACTTC.

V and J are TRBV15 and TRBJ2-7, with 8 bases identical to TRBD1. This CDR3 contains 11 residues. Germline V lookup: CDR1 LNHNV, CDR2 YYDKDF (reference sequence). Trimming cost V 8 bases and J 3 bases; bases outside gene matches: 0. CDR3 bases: TGTGCCACCGGGACAGGCTACGAGCAGTACTTC. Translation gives CATGTGYEQYF.

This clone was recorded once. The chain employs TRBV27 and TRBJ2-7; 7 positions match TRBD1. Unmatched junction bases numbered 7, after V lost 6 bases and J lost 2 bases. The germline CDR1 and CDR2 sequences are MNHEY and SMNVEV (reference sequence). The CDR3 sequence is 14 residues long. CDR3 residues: CASRATDRAYEQYF. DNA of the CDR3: TGTGCCAGCAGAGCAACCGACAGGGCCTACGAGCAGTACTTC.

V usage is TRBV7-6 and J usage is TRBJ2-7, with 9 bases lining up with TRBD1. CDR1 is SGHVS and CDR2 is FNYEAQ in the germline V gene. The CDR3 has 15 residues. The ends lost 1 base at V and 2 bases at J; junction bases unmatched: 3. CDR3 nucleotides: TGTGCCAGCAGCTTAGGTACAGGGGGCCCCTACGAGCAGTACTTC. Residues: CASSLGTGGPYEQYF.

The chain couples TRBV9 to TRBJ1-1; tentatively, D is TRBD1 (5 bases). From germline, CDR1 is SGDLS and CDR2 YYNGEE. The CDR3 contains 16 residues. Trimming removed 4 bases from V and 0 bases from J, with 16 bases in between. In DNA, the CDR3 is TGTGCCAGCAGCTCTCTGGGTAGGGGCTTGAACACTGAAGCTTTCTTT. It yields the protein CASSSLGRGLNTEAFF.

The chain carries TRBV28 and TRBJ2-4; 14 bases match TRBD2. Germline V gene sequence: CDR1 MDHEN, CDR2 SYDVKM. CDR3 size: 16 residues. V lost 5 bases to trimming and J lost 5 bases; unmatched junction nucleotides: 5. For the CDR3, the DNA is TGTGCCAGCAGTCCCCTGACTAGCGGGAGGGAAAACATTCAGTACTTC. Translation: CASSPLTSGRENIQYF.

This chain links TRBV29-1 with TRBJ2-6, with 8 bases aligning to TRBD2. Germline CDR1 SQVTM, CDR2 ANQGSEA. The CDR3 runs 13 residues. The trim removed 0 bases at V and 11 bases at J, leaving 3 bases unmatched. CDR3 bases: TGCAGCGTTGAAGAGTCCGGGAGGGACGTCCTGACTTTC. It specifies CSVEESGRDVLTF.

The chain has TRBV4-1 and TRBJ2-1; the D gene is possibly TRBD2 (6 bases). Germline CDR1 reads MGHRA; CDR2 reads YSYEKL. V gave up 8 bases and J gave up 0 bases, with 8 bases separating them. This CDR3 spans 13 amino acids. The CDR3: CASGTLSYNEQFF. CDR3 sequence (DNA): TGCGCCAGCGGGACTCTCTCCTACAATGAGCAGTTCTTC.

CDR3 region: CASSIQTGTEDEKLFF. The CDR3 DNA follows: TGTGCCAGTAGTATCCAAACCGGGACAGAGGATGAAAAACTGTTTTTT. The gene calls are TRBV19 and TRBJ1-4, with 7 nucleotides matching TRBD1. Per the germline V gene, CDR1 is LNHDA and CDR2 is SQIVND (reference sequence). Losses at the gene ends were 3 bases for V and 6 bases for J; bases not matched to a gene: 10. This CDR3 is 16 amino acids long.

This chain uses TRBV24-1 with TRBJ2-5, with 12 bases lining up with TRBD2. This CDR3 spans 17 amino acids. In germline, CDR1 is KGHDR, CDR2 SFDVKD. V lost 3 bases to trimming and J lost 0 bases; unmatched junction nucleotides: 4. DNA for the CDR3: TGTGCCACCAGTGATCCCGGGACTAGCGGGTACCAAGAGACCCAGTACTTC. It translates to CATSDPGTSGYQETQYF.

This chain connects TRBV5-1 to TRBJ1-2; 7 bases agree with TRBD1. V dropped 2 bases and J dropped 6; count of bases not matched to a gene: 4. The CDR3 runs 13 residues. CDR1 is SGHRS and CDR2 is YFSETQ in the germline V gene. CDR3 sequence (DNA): TGCGCCAGCAGCTTTCCGACAGGGAATGGCTACACCTTC. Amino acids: CASSFPTGNGYTF.

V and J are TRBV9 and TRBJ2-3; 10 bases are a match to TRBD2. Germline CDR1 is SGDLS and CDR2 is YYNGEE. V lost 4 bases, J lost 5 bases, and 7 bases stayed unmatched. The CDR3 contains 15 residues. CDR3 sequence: CASSLLAGEGDTQYF. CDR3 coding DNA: TGTGCCAGCAGCCTTCTAGCGGGGGAGGGAGATACGCAGTATTTT.

The DNA for the CDR3 is TGTGCCAGTATGACAGACTATGGCTACACCTTC. Translated: CASMTDYGYTF. The chain couples TRBV12-3 or TRBV12-4 to TRBJ1-2, with D tentatively TRBD1 (5 bases). V dropped 9 bases and J dropped 3 bases, with 8 bases sitting between them. The CDR3 contains 11 residues.

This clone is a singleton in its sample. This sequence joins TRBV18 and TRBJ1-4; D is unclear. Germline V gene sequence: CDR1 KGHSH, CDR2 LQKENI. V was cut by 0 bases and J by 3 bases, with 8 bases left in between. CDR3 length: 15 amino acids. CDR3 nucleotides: TGTGCCAGCTCACCACCGTCGGGATCTAATGAAAAACTGTTTTTT. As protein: CASSPPSGSNEKLFF.

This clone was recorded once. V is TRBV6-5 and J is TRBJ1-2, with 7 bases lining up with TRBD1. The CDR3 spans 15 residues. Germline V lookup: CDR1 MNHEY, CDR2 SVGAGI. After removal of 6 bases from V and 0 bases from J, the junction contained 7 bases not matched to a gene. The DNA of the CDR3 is TGTGCCAGCAGAACCGGGGACAGTCCTAACTATGGCTACACCTTC. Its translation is CASRTGDSPNYGYTF.

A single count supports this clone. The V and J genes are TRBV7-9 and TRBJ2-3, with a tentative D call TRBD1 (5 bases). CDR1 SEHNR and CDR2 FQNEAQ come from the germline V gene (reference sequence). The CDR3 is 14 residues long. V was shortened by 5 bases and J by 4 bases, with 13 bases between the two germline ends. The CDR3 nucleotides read TGTGCCAGCAGCCCTACACAGGTTCCAGATACGCAGTATTTT. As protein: CASSPTQVPDTQYF.

The CDR3 spells CASSVEAGRYEQYF. The DNA for the CDR3 is TGCGCCAGCTCCGTTGAAGCGGGAAGGTACGAGCAGTACTTC. V usage is TRBV5-1 and J usage is TRBJ2-7; 7 bases are a match to TRBD2. V lost 7 bases and J lost 4; bases outside the gene matches: 11. The CDR3 sequence is 14 residues long. The germline gives CDR1 SGHRS, CDR2 YFSETQ. Full variable domain (rest looked up from reference TRBV5-1 and TRBJ2-7): KAGVTQTPRYLIKTRGQQVTLSCSPISGHRSVSWYQQTPGQGLQFLFEYFSETQRNKGNFPGRFSGRQFSNSRSEMNVSTLELGDSALYLCASSVEAGRYEQYFGPGTRLTVT.